The T cell receptor (beta chain) described here comes from a study of cytomegalovirus exposure and HLA in healthy donors. The study's findings and limits: Among the CMV-associated chains, a few were confirmed in vitro as specific for CMV antigens.

The primer mix had 60 Vbeta and 13 Jbeta primers. Repertoires were generated with immunoSEQ multiplex PCR, while TCRdb's copy carries only in-frame clones and drops some. Recorded for this sample: about 40,000 clones. Concerning this clone itself: As yet, its antigen is unknown.

CDR1 is SEHNR, CDR2 FQNEAQ, per germline (reference sequence). Deletions cut 2 bases from V and 3 bases from J, with 5 bases between. This CDR3 is built from 12 residues. The chain has TRBV7-9 and TRBJ2-7; D gene ambiguous. The sequencing input was PBMCs. The clonotype originates from a woman in her twenties or thirties in good health and CMV-seronegative. This chain's CDR3 is CASSLSDYEQYF. The CDR3 coding sequence is TGTGCCAGCAGCTTATCAGACTACGAGCAGTACTTC.